This passage covers 13 T cell receptor beta chains from one sample sequenced in a study of blood T cell repertoires in COVID-19. TCRdb's copy holds only in-frame clones and misses some; the assay was immunoSEQ multiplex PCR. The sample includes roughly 320,000 clones, 85% to 90% seen only once; the top ten take 3.5% to 5%. The sample comprised PBMCs or T cells enriched from blood (not recorded which). The source of these receptors is a man aged 30-40 years who had recovered from COVID-19.

This clone occurred a few times. The chain is built from TRBV6-5 and TRBJ2-1; 8 bases match TRBD2. Losses at the gene ends were 7 bases for V and 4 bases for J; bases not matched to a gene: 3. The CDR3 has 13 amino acids. CDR1 is MNHEY, CDR2 SVGAGI, per germline. The CDR3 region is CASKASGYNEQFF. Written as DNA, the CDR3 is TGTGCCAGCAAGGCTAGCGGGTACAATGAGCAGTTCTTC.

The V and J genes are TRBV7-2 and TRBJ2-1; 7 bases match TRBD2. The CDR3 loop spans 17 amino acids. J lost 0 bases, V lost 6 bases, and 11 bases had no gene match. Germline CDR1 and CDR2: SGHTA and FQGNSA. The CDR3 DNA reads as TGTGCCAGCAGTCGCGGGGGTCGGGGAAGCTCCTACAATGAGCAGTTCTTC. It specifies CASSRGGRGSSYNEQFF.

The chain has TRBV12-5 and TRBJ1-1; D is perhaps TRBD1 (6 bases). The germline V gene encodes CDR1 LGHNT and CDR2 FRNRAP. This CDR3 region has 16 residues. V gave up 6 bases and J gave up 0 bases, with 17 bases separating them. Here the CDR3 DNA reads TGTGCTAGTGGCCCCGGCGGGGGGCTATTGAACACTGAAGCTTTCTTT. It codes for CASGPGGGLLNTEAFF.

There are a few counts of this clone. The V and J genes are TRBV11-3 and TRBJ2-1; no reliable D call. CDR1 is SGHNT, CDR2 YENEEA, per germline. Trimming took 1 base from V and 7 from J, leaving 5 bases between them. The CDR3 is made up of 12 amino acids. Here the CDR3 reads CASSLVGNEQFF. CDR3 bases: TGTGCCAGCAGCTTAGTCGGGAATGAGCAGTTCTTC.

The CDR3 reads CASRVAGGPYNEQFF. The CDR3 DNA sequence: TGTGCCAGCAGGGTAGCGGGAGGGCCCTACAATGAGCAGTTCTTC. The chain couples TRBV27 to TRBJ2-1; TRBD2 aligns across 11 bases. The V gene end was trimmed by 6 bases and the J gene end by 2 bases; junction bases not matched to a gene: 3. Germline values: CDR1 MNHEY, CDR2 SMNVEV (reference sequence). The CDR3 contains 15 residues.

The chain is built from TRBV5-1 and TRBJ1-1; D is possibly TRBD1 (6 bases). Germline V gene sequence: CDR1 SGHRS, CDR2 YFSETQ. Between the trimmed V and J ends, which lost 4 bases and 5 bases, there was a span of 15 bases. The CDR3 length is 14 residues. DNA of the CDR3: TGCGCCAGCAGCCCCGAACAGGGCGGGACTGAAGCTTTCTTT. Translated: CASSPEQGGTEAFF.

The chain couples TRBV11-3 to TRBJ1-3; D call uncertain. CDR3 size: 16 residues. Germline-derived CDR1 and CDR2 are SGHNT and YENEEA. The V gene lost 0 bases and the J gene lost 2 bases, with 11 bases spanning the gap. CDR3 in DNA: TGTGCCAGCAGCTTAGACCCCCCAGGTCCTGGAAACACCATATATTTT. This sequence encodes CASSLDPPGPGNTIYF.

The chain combines TRBV2 with TRBJ1-5; the D is unclear. Trimming cost V 6 bases and J 7 bases, with 13 bases left between them. The CDR3 is made up of 13 amino acids. Germline V gene data show CDR1 as SNHLY and CDR2 as FYNNEI. CDR3 sequence reads: CASRTFGEQPQHF. The CDR3 region has the DNA TGTGCCAGCAGAACATTCGGGGAACAGCCCCAGCATTTT.

The CDR3 DNA follows: TGCGCCAGCAGCTTGGTTGGGCCTCAGCCCCAGCATTTT. This encodes CASSLVGPQPQHF. V and J are TRBV5-1 and TRBJ1-5; D is unclear. V was clipped by 0 bases and J by 6 bases, with 7 bases between them. The CDR3 is 13 residues long. CDR1 is SGHRS and CDR2 is YFSETQ in the germline V gene.

This chain connects TRBV5-4 to TRBJ1-5; unclear D gene. Trimming left V 3 bases short and J 4 bases short, with 14 bases between. The germline V gene has CDR1 SGHNT and CDR2 YYREEE (reference sequence). The CDR3 sequence is 15 residues long. CDR3 nucleotide sequence: TGTGCCAGCAGCTCAAGGCCAGGTTCTAATCAGCCCCAGCATTTT. It translates to CASSSRPGSNQPQHF.

The rearrangement uses TRBV4-1 and TRBJ1-1, with unresolved D. Trimming cost V 0 bases and J 0 bases, with 8 bases left between them. This CDR3 spans 15 amino acids. CDR1 is MGHRA, CDR2 YSYEKL, per germline. The CDR3 DNA sequence: TGCGCCAGCAGCCAAGATCGACTAATGAACACTGAAGCTTTCTTT. This codes for CASSQDRLMNTEAFF.

This clone was seen just once. DNA for the CDR3: TGTGCCAGCAGCAGCGGGGGGGCAGGGGGAGATACGCAGTATTTT. Its translation is CASSSGGAGGDTQYF. The rearrangement uses TRBV6-2 or TRBV6-3 and TRBJ2-3, with TRBD2 identical over 10 bases. Germline CDR1 MNHEY, CDR2 SVGEGT. The length of the CDR3 is 15 residues. Losses at the gene ends were 6 bases for V and 5 bases for J; bases not matched to a gene: 8.

The chain employs TRBV6-1 and TRBJ2-7, with TRBD2 matching over 7 bases. The length of the CDR3 is 14 residues. Germline V gene data show CDR1 as MNHNS and CDR2 as SASEGT. V shed 3 bases and J 3 bases; nucleotides not matched to a gene: 5. Here the CDR3 reads CASSDKTSSYEQYF. The CDR3 DNA sequence: TGTGCCAGCAGTGACAAGACTAGCAGCTACGAGCAGTACTTC.